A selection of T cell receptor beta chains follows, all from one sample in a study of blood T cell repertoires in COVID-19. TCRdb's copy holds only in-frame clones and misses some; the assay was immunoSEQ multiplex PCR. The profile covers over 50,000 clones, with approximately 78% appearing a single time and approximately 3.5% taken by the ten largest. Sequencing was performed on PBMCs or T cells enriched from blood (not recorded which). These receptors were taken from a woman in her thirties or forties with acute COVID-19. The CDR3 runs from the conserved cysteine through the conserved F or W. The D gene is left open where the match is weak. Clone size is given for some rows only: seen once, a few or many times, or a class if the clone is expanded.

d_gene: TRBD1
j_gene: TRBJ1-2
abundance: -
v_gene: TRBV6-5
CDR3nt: TGTGCCAGCAGTCCACAGGGGGGAGGCTACACCTTC
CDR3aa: CASSPQGGGYTF

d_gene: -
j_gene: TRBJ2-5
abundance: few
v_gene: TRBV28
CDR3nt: TGTGCCAGCAGTCAACCGGGCCGAGGGTTTCGGGAGACCCAGTACTTC
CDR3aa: CASSQPGRGFRETQYF

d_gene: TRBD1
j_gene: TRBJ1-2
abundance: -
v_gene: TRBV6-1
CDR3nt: TGTGCCAGCAGTGAAGGGAGACAGGGGGCCTATGGCTACACCTTC
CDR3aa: CASSEGRQGAYGYTF

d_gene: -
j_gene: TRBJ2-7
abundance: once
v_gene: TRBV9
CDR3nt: TGTGCCAGCAGCCGTAACTTAATCTACGAGCAGTACTTC
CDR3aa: CASSRNLIYEQYF

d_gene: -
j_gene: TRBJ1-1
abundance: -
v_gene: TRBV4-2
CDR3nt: TGTGCCAGCAGCCAAGGCCCGCGGGGAACTGAAGCTTTCTTT
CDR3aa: CASSQGPRGTEAFF

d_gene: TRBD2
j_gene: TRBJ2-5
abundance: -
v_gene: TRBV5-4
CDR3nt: TGTGCCAGCAGCTTTCGGACTAGCGGTCTACAAGAGACCCAGTACTTC
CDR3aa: CASSFRTSGLQETQYF

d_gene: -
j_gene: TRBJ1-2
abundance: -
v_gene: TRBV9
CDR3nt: TGTGCCAGCAGCCCTACAGGGAACTATGGCTACACCTTC
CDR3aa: CASSPTGNYGYTF

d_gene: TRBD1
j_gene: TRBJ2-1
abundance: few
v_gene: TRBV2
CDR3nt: TGTGCCAGGAAATATAGACAGGGTGATTTCGATGAGCAGTTCTTC
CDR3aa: CARKYRQGDFDEQFF

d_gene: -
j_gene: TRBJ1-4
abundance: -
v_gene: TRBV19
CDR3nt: TGTGCCAGTACTTCTCCGACCGGGAATGAAAAACTGTTTTTT
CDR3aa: CASTSPTGNEKLFF

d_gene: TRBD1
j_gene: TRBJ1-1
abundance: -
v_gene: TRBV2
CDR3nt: TGTGCCAGCAGGACAGGGGTGGAGACTTTCTTT
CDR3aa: CASRTGVETFF

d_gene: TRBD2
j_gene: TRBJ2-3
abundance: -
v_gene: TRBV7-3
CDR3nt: TGTGCCAGCAGCTGGGGGGGTTCCGCAGATACGCAGTATTTT
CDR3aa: CASSWGGSADTQYF

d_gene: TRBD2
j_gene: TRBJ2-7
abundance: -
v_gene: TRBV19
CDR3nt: TGTGCCAGTAGTCTCGTAGGGACTAGCGGGAGAGCGGGCGGCGAGCAGTACTTC
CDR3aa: CASSLVGTSGRAGGEQYF

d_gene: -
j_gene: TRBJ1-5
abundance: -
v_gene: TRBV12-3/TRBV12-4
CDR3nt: TGTGCCAGCTCAGGCCGAGGCAATCAGCCCCAGCATTTT
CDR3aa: CASSGRGNQPQHF

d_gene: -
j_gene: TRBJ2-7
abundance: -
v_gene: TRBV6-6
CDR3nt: TGTGCCAGTCGATCCCTAGGGAGCCACTACGAGCAGTACTTC
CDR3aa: CASRSLGSHYEQYF

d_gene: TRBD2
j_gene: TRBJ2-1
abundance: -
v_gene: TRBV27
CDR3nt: TGTGCCAGCAGTTCGAGGACTAGCGGGAGCTCCTACAATGAGCAGTTCTTC
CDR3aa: CASSSRTSGSSYNEQFF

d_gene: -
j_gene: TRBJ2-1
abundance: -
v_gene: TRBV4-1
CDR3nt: TGCGCCAGCAGCCAAGATGGGGGGGGCAGGGACAATGAGCAGTTCTTC
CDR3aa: CASSQDGGGRDNEQFF

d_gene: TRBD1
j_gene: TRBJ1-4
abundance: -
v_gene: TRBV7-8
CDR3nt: TGTGCCAGCAGCTTAGCGACAGGGAAAGTTGCAACTAATGAAAAACTGTTTTTT
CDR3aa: CASSLATGKVATNEKLFF

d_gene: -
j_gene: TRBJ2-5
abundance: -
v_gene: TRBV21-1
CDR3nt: TGTGCCAGCAGCCCACGCCCGGGTCAAGAGACCCAGTACTTC
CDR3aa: CASSPRPGQETQYF

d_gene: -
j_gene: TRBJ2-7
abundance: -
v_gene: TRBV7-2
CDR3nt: TGTGCCAGCAGCTCCTTTGGAGCACAGGACGAGCAGTACTTC
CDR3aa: CASSSFGAQDEQYF

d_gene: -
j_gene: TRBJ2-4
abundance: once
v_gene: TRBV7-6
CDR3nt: TGTGCCAGCAGCCCCTCCCAGGGTTTCAAAAACATTCAGTACTTC
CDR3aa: CASSPSQGFKNIQYF

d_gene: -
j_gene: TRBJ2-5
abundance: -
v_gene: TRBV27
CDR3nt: TGTGCCAGCAGTCCCGACAGATTCGAGACCCAGTACTTC
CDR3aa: CASSPDRFETQYF

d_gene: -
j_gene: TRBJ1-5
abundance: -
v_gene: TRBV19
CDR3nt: TGTGCCAGTAGTGAGGGGTCCAGGGGAGGCAATCAGCCCCAGCATTTT
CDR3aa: CASSEGSRGGNQPQHF

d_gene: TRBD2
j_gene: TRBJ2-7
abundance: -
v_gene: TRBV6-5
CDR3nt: TGTGCCAGCAGTTACTACCCGCGGGAGTCCTACGAGCAGTACTTC
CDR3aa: CASSYYPRESYEQYF

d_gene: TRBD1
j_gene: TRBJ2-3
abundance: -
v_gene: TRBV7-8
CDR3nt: TGTGCCAGCAGCCCCGGAAGCGGACAGGGGGCTACAGATACGCAGTATTTT
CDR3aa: CASSPGSGQGATDTQYF

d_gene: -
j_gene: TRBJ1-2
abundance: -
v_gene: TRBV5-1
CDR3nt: TGCGCCAGCAGCCCGCTGGACACGGCGAATGGCTACACCTTC
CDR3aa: CASSPLDTANGYTF

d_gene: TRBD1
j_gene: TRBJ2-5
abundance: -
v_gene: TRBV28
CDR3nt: TGTGCCAGCAGTCGGGACAGGGGTCGCGAGACCCAGTACTTC
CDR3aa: CASSRDRGRETQYF

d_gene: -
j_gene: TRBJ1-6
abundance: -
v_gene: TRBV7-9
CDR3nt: TGTGCCAGCAGCTTCGGGGGTTCACCCCTCCACTTT
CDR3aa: CASSFGGSPLHF

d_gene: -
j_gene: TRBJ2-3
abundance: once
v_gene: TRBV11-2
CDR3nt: TGTGCCAGCAGCCCCCGCGATTCTACGGGGGGCCATAGCACAGATACGCAGTATTTT
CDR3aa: CASSPRDSTGGHSTDTQYF

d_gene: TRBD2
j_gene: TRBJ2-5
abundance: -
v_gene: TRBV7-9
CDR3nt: TGTGCCAGCAGCTTACTAGCGGGAGTAGGGGAGACCCAGTACTTC
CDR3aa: CASSLLAGVGETQYF

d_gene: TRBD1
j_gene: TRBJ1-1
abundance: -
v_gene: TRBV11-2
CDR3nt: TGTGCCAGCAGCCCCCAGGGGGCCGGCCGAAACACTGAAGCTTTCTTT
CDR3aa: CASSPQGAGRNTEAFF

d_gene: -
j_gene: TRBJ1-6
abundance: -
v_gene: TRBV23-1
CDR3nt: TGCGCCAGCAGTCAACGGAACAGGGATAATTCACCCCTCCACTTT
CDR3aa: CASSQRNRDNSPLHF

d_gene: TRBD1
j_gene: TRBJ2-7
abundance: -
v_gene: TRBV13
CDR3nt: TGTGCCAGCAGCTTAGAGGGGGCTCCGACCTACGAGCAGTACTTC
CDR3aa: CASSLEGAPTYEQYF

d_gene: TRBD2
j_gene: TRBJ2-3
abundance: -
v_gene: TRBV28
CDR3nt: TGTGCCAGCAGTTTATGGGCGGGAGGAACCGATACGCAGTATTTT
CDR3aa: CASSLWAGGTDTQYF

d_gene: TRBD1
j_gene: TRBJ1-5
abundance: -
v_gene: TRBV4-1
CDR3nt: TGCGCCAGCAGCCAAGGGCAGGGGGCAGGTCAGCCCCAGCATTTT
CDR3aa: CASSQGQGAGQPQHF

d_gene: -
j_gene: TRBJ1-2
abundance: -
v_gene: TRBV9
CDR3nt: TGTGCCAGCAGCGGACCGGGGAACTATGGCTACACCTTC
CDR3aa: CASSGPGNYGYTF

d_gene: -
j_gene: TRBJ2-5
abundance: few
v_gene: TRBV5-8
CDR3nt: TGTGCCAGCAGCTCCGGACTAGCAGGGGGTCTGGAGACCCAGTACTTC
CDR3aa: CASSSGLAGGLETQYF

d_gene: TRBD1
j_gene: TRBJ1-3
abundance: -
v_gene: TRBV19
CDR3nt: TGTGCCAGTAGTATTCGACAGGGCCTCTCTGGAAACACCATATATTTT
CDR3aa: CASSIRQGLSGNTIYF

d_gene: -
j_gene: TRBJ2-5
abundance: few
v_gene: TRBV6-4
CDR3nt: TGTGCCAGCAGTCGGACAGAGCAAGAGACCCAGTACTTC
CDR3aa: CASSRTEQETQYF